This T cell receptor (beta chain) was captured in a study of cytomegalovirus exposure and HLA in healthy donors. Findings of the study overall: The authors considered a cluster of highly shared sequence variants likely to be a sequencing artifact. In a later analysis, most CMV-associated TCR beta chains appeared HLA-restricted. In vitro assays verified that three CMV-associated chains recognized CMV antigens specifically.

Participants comprised healthy donors of bone marrow. PCR used 60 Vbeta primers and 13 Jbeta primers. Produced via immunoSEQ multiplex PCR; TCRdb's table is partial and in-frame only. The sample has some 110,000 clones, 10% seen once. CDR3 length: 16 residues. Per the germline V gene, CDR1 is LNHNV and CDR2 is YYDKDF (reference sequence). Trimming removed 5 bases at V and 0 bases at J, with 13 bases between. With regard to this clone: Its antigen is as yet unknown.

The receptor was derived from a man aged 35 to 55 in good health and CMV-seropositive. V is TRBV15 and J is TRBJ2-2, with D possibly matching TRBD2 (5 bases). Material for sequencing was PBMCs. CDR3 sequence: CATSRPPGTNTGELFF. The DNA of the CDR3 is TGTGCCACCAGCCGGCCACCCGGGACGAACACCGGGGAGCTGTTTTTT.